The text below deals with one T cell receptor (beta chain). There is no known antigen for this receptor. No base-level quality is on record; no much larger clone is a single base apart. One collaborating source in Seattle enrolled patients during active infection and followed them longitudinally through the course of disease. Collaborating institutions collected whole blood in K2EDTA tubes following their own protocols. For TCRbeta analysis, collaborators shipped samples as frozen whole blood, isolated PBMCs, or DNA extracted from either of those sample types. The immunoSEQ Assay, a bias-controlled multiplex PCR, was used to amplify TCRbeta CDR3 regions from genomic DNA. The paper's processing steps were these. The number of nucleated cells in each sample was estimated by amplification of reference gene primers within the assay. To quantify the absolute abundance of each unique TCRbeta CDR3 rearrangement, sequence reads were collapsed and filtered. For each sample, productive Simpson clonality was calculated as the square root of Simpson's diversity index across productive rearrangements. What TCRdb holds here is the immuneACCESS table cut down to in-frame rearrangements. Part of the clones is not present; checked against another copy, under half of the missing clones reflect an unresolved V gene, and the others are unexplained. V, J and clone size reflect that table, while D and trimming were determined from the DNA. The sample table contains about half a million clones; only one count was recorded for 89% of them. The ten largest clones take up 0.7% to 1% of the sample.

The CDR3 goes from the cysteine to the phenylalanine over 16 residues. Only the CDR3 portion is preserved as DNA: 48 bases, with reading frame beginning at the first base. V and J are truncated by 1 base and 7 bases respectively, leaving an intervening sequence of 17 bases. The germline V gene supplies CDR1 KGHDR and CDR2 SFDVKD. The data were taken from a study of blood T cell repertoires in COVID-19 (TCRdb year 2020). For the wider study: Collaborator samples came from the United States, Italy and Spain and covered acute and convalescent phases of COVID-19. Samples were obtained from the ongoing ImmuneRACE study (first 160 participants) and from approximately 1,200 subjects provided by 6 global collaborators. HLA class I and class II types, where available, came from metadata supplied by the sample provider rather than from assay-based typing. A de-identified subject ID, COVID-19 status, age in years and sex were almost always included in the sample metadata. The material from the prospective study consisted of cDNA or gDNA derived from T cells, B-cell-depleted T cells, or PBMCs. The repertoires were made available in a free public database intended to serve as a resource for research on the immune response to SARS-CoV-2. The dataset comprised deeply sampled blood TCRbeta repertoires from subjects exposed to, actively infected with, or recovered from COVID-19. On the study overall, not on this receptor specifically: The amount of clinical and demographic metadata varied by source and participant and was provided uncurated.

The clonotype originates from a man between 18 and 29 years old with COVID-19, enrolled during active disease. The sample comprised peripheral blood. The chain employs TRBV24-1 and TRBJ2-3; TRBD2 might be the D gene, on 6 matching bases. The CDR3 corresponds to CATSDFTSSSLNTQYF. The DNA reads TGTGCCACCAGTGATTTTACTAGCTCGTCATTAAATACGCAGTATTTT.